The 10 T cell receptor beta chains below were found in one sample sequenced in a study of blood T cell repertoires in COVID-19. Sequencing used immunoSEQ multiplex PCR; TCRdb keeps in-frame clones, though not all of them. The data contain some 220,000 clones, roughly 85% of them singletons. The specimen sequenced was peripheral blood. These receptors were taken from a middle-aged man who had recovered from COVID-19.

The J gene is TRBJ2-6, the V gene TRBV21-1; the DNA was not used to check the table's D call, TRBD1. TRBV21-1 is termed a pseudogene. The CDR3 is made up of 18 amino acids. The CDR3 DNA follows: TGTGCCAGCAGCAAACGACGGGACAGGGGTTCTGGGGCCAACGTCCTGACTTTC. Translating it yields CASSKRRDRGSGANVLTF.

V gene TRBV7-6 combines with J gene TRBJ2-7; 8 nucleotides match TRBD2. Germline V lookup: CDR1 SGHVS, CDR2 FNYEAQ. V shed 5 bases and J 1 base; nucleotides not matched to a gene: 10. The CDR3 loop spans 16 amino acids. DNA for the CDR3: TGTGCCAGCAGCCCGGGACGACTAGCGCCTTCCTACGAGCAGTACTTC. It yields the protein CASSPGRLAPSYEQYF.

This clone occurred once. The chain links TRBV5-4 to TRBJ1-1; D may be TRBD1 (5 bases). Trimming stripped 4 bases from V and 3 bases from J, with 13 bases between. Germline-derived CDR1 and CDR2 are SGHNT and YYREEE (reference sequence). This CDR3 is 14 amino acids long. This CDR3 is CASSLQGRDTEAFF. The CDR3 nucleotides are TGTGCCAGCAGCCTGCAGGGTAGGGACACTGAAGCTTTCTTT.

The rearrangement uses TRBV5-5 and TRBJ2-7, with a tentative D call TRBD1 (7 bases). From germline, CDR1 is SGHKS and CDR2 YYEKEE (reference sequence). CDR3 length: 15 residues. Between the trimmed V and J ends, which lost 1 base and 1 base, there was a span of 12 bases. The CDR3 nucleotides read TGTGCCAGCAGCTTGACCCCAGGGGGGTCCTACGAGCAGTACTTC. It yields the protein CASSLTPGGSYEQYF.

The chain links TRBV4-2 to TRBJ2-7, with 7 bases fitting TRBD2. From germline, CDR1 is LGHNA and CDR2 YNFKEQ. CDR3 length: 15 residues. Trimming at V came to 4 bases and at J to 3 bases, leaving 9 bases not matched to a gene. This CDR3 is CASSLGASGLYEQYF. The CDR3 DNA reads TGTGCCAGCAGCCTCGGGGCTAGCGGCCTCTACGAGCAGTACTTC.

The chain is built from TRBV18 and TRBJ1-2; TRBD1 might be the D (6 bases). V was shortened by 3 bases and J by 8 bases, with 13 bases between the two germline ends. The CDR3 totals 13 residues. CDR1 is KGHSH, CDR2 LQKENI, per germline. CDR3 DNA: TGTGCCAGCTCACCGAAACAGGGCTGGGGCTACACCTTC. Protein: CASSPKQGWGYTF.

The chain links TRBV2 to TRBJ2-7; possibly TRBD2 for D (6 bases). This CDR3 has 15 amino acids. CDR1 SNHLY and CDR2 FYNNEI come from the germline V gene. V was shortened by 6 bases and J by 3 bases, with 18 bases between the two germline ends. CDR3 sequence: CASSFTGEGNYEQYF. CDR3 bases: TGTGCCAGCAGCTTTACGGGAGAAGGTAACTACGAGCAGTACTTC.

The rearrangement uses TRBV24-1 and TRBJ2-5, with D unresolved. V dropped 3 bases and J dropped 1 base, with 5 bases sitting between them. The CDR3 runs to 13 residues. CDR1 and CDR2 (germline): KGHDR, SFDVKD. In nucleotides, the CDR3 is TGTGCCACCAGTGATCGAGTCCAAGAGACCCAGTACTTC. Translation: CATSDRVQETQYF.

V and J are TRBV6-5 and TRBJ1-2, with 8 bases fitting TRBD1. CDR1 and CDR2 (germline): MNHEY, SVGAGI. V lost 3 bases to trimming and J lost 4 bases; unmatched junction nucleotides: 7. This CDR3 is 15 amino acids long. The CDR3 DNA is TGTGCCAGCAGTTATGGATCAGGGGGCGCCTATGGCTACACCTTC. This gives the protein CASSYGSGGAYGYTF.

This CDR3 reads CASSPTATRGGSGEQFF. Here the CDR3 DNA reads TGTGCCAGCAGTCCTACCGCTACTAGAGGCGGTTCGGGTGAGCAGTTCTTC. The V call is TRBV6-6, the J call TRBJ2-1, with TRBD2 as a possible D gene (5 bases). CDR1 and CDR2 (germline): MNHNY, SVGAGI (reference sequence). CDR3 length equals 17 residues. Between the trimmed V and J ends, which lost 5 bases and 9 bases, there was a span of 26 bases.